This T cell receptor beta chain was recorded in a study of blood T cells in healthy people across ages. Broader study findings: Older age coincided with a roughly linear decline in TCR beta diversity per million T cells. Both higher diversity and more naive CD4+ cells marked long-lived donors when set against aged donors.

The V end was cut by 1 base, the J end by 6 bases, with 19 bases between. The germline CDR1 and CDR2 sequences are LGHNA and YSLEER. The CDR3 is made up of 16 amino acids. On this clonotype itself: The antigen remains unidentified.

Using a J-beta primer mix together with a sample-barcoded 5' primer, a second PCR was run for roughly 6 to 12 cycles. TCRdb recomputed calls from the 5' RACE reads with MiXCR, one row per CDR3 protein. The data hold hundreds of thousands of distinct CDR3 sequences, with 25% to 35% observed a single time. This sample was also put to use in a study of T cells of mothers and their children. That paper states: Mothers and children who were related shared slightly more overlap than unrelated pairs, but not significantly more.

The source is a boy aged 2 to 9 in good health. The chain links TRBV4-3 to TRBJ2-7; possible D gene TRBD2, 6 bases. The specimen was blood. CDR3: CASSQGLGRSSSEQYF. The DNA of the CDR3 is TGCGCCAGCAGCCAAGGTCTCGGGAGATCGTCCAGCGAGCAGTACTTC.